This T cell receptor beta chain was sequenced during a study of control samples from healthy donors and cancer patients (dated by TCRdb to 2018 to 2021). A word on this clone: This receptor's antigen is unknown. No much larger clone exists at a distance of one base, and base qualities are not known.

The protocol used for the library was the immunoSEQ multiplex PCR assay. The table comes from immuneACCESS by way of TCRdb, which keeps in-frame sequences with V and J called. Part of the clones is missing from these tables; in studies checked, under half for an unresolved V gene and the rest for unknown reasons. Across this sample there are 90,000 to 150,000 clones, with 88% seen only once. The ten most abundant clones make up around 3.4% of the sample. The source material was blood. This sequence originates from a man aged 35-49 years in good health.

Read as DNA, the sequence is TGTGCCAGCAGCCAAGATTGGACAGCCTCCTCTGGAAACACCATATATTTT. It specifies CASSQDWTASSGNTIYF. The V and J segments used are TRBV3-1 (or the pseudogene TRBV3-2) and TRBJ1-3, with a tentative D gene TRBD1 over 6 matching bases. The CDR3 contains 17 residues, cysteine and phenylalanine counted. CDR3 DNA is the only sequence kept; it has 51 bases, read in frame from the first base. CDR1 and CDR2, looked up from the germline V gene (reference sequence), are LGHDT and YNNKEL. Trimming removed 0 bases from V and 0 bases from J, leaving 12 bases between the germline ends.